This T cell receptor beta chain is drawn from a study of early T cells in non-severe SARS-CoV-2 infection. Study context: Unpaired chains resulted from sequencing bulk RNA of unsorted whole blood.

A remark on this clonotype: Its matching antigen is unknown.

As part of library construction, unique molecular identifiers were attached to individual cDNA molecules. TCRdb processed the 5' RACE reads anew with MiXCR; each CDR3 protein has one entry. The sample includes under 65,000 distinct CDR3 sequences, about 10% of them seen just once. Whole-study results and caveats: Missing private and CD4 specificities, VDJdb matching favored anti-spike CD8 responses.

CDR1 is SGHKS, CDR2 YYEKEE, per germline (reference sequence). The V gene lost 4 bases and the J gene lost 6 bases, with 5 bases spanning the gap. This CDR3 is 11 amino acids long. The V gene is TRBV5-5, the J gene TRBJ2-1; D assignment may be TRBD1 or TRBD2 (5 bases each). The sequenced sample consisted of whole blood. This clonotype originated in an adult who was a healthcare worker with PCR-confirmed SARS-CoV-2 infection or an uninfected control (not recorded which). CDR3 in DNA: TGTGCCAGCAGCGGGGGCAATGAGCAGTTCTTC. This encodes CASSGGNEQFF.